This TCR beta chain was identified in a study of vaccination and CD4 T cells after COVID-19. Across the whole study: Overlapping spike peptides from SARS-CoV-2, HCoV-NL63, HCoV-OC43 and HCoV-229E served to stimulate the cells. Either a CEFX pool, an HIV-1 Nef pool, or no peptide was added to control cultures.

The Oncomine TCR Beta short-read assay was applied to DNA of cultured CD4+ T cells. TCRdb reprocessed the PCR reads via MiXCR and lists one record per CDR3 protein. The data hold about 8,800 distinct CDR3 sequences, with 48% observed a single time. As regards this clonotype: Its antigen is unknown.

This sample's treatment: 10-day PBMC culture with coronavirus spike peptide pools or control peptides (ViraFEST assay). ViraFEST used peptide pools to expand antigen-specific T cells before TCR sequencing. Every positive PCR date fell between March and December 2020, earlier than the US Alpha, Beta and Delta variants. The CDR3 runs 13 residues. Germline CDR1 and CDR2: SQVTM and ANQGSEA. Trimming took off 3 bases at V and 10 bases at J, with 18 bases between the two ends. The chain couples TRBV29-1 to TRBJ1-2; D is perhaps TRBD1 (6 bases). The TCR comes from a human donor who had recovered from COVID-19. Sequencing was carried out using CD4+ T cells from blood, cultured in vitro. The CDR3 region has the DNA TGCAGCGTTGATTTGGCGGGGGGCGCGGACTACACCTTC. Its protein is CSVDLAGGADYTF.